This passage covers 20 T cell receptor beta chains from one sample sequenced in a study of identical twins. From the 5' RACE reads, TCRdb called clonotypes with MiXCR, one entry per CDR3 protein. The table shows roughly 350,000 distinct CDR3 sequences, with 7% to 9.5% occurring only once. The specimen was naive T cells sorted from blood. These receptors were collected from a woman aged 45-60 years in good health.

This clonotype was seen more than once but under ten times. The chain uses TRBV7-8 and TRBJ1-2, with D maybe TRBD1 (5 bases). Germline CDR1 and CDR2: SGHVS and FQNEAQ. The CDR3 is 12 residues long. Trimming shortened V by 1 base and J by 8 bases, and 8 bases separated the two germline ends. CDR3 sequence (DNA): TGTGCCAGCAGCTTAGGAGGGGTCGGCTACACCTTC. The encoded protein is CASSLGGVGYTF.

The chain combines TRBV27 with TRBJ2-3; 11 nucleotides match TRBD2. The V gene's germline CDR1 is MNHEY and CDR2 SMNVEV (reference sequence). The V gene end was trimmed by 3 bases and the J gene end by 8 bases; junction bases not matched to a gene: 16. The length of the CDR3 is 18 residues. The CDR3 DNA follows: TGTGCCAGCAGTTTCTTGGGAACTAGCGGGAGCAGGTCGGGTACGCAGTATTTT. This gives the protein CASSFLGTSGSRSGTQYF.

This clonotype was seen at least ten times. The genes are TRBV25-1 and TRBJ2-7; tentatively, D is TRBD1 (6 bases). Trimming removed 6 bases at V and 4 bases at J, with 7 bases between. CDR1 is MGHDK and CDR2 is SYGVNS in the germline V gene. The CDR3 extends over 11 amino acids. The CDR3 sequence is CASRDRYEQYF. The DNA of the CDR3 is TGTGCCAGCAGAGACAGGTACGAGCAGTACTTC.

The genes are TRBV24-1 and TRBJ2-2; tentative D call: TRBD2 (6 bases). This CDR3 contains 18 residues. V lost 1 base to trimming and J lost 8 bases, with 22 bases between them. Germline loops: CDR1 KGHDR, CDR2 SFDVKD. This CDR3 reads CATSDLSRDWALEGELFF. The CDR3 coding sequence is TGTGCCACCAGTGATTTATCCCGGGACTGGGCGTTAGAAGGGGAGCTGTTTTTT.

This clonotype was seen a handful of times. The chain has TRBV5-5 and TRBJ2-1; TRBD2 matches at 10 bases. V shed 3 bases and J 0 bases; nucleotides not matched to a gene: 3. Germline V CDR1 and CDR2: SGHKS, YYEKEE (reference sequence). The CDR3 is 16 residues long. The CDR3 nucleotides read TGTGCCAGCAGCTGGATAGCGGGGGGCTCCTACAATGAGCAGTTCTTC. Its protein is CASSWIAGGSYNEQFF.

This clonotype was counted at least ten times. The chain couples TRBV10-3 to TRBJ2-7; D is uncertain. Trimming took off 4 bases at V and 3 bases at J, with 7 bases between the two ends. CDR1 and CDR2 from the germline V gene are ENHRY and SYGVKD. The CDR3 spans 12 residues. The CDR3 nucleotides are TGTGCCATCAGTGTAAATGGCTACGAGCAGTACTTC. This gives the protein CAISVNGYEQYF.

This clonotype was seen a handful of times. The genes are TRBV18 and TRBJ2-1; D may be TRBD2 (5 bases). Trimming cost V 2 bases and J 6 bases, with 14 bases left between them. The CDR3 contains 15 residues. Germline CDR1 KGHSH, CDR2 LQKENI. The CDR3 nucleotides read TGTGCCAGCTCACCATCAGGACTCGGACTCAATGAGCAGTTCTTC. Its protein product is CASSPSGLGLNEQFF.

The chain employs TRBV3-1 and TRBJ1-3; D remains unclear. Between the trimmed V and J ends, which lost 1 base and 4 bases, there was a span of 8 bases. The CDR3 extends over 14 amino acids. CDR1 is LGHDT and CDR2 is YNNKEL in the germline V gene (reference sequence). The CDR3 coding sequence is TGTGCCAGCAGCCAAGGCCGGGTCGGAAACACCATATATTTT. It codes for CASSQGRVGNTIYF.

This chain uses TRBV6-1 with TRBJ2-7; TRBD2 might be the D (7 bases). Trimming stripped 4 bases from V and 1 base from J, with 11 bases between. CDR3 size: 14 residues. Germline V gene lookup returns CDR1 MNHNS and CDR2 SASEGT. The CDR3 DNA is TGTGCCAGCAGTGGCCGGGGGGCTTCCTACGAGCAGTACGTC. It is translated as CASSGRGASYEQYV.

This clonotype has only a few counts. The genes are TRBV6-5 and TRBJ2-1; TRBD2 matches at 16 bases. J gave up 1 base and V 6 bases, and 9 bases lay outside the gene matches. Germline loops: CDR1 MNHEY, CDR2 SVGAGI. The CDR3 contains 19 residues. CDR3 DNA sequence: TGTGCCAGCAGACGCTCCGGGACTAGCGGGAGGGATTCCTACAATGAGCAGTTCTTC. This translates into CASRRSGTSGRDSYNEQFF.

This chain connects TRBV20-1 to TRBJ1-3; D is perhaps TRBD1 (5 bases). The germline V gene encodes CDR1 DFQATT and CDR2 SNEGSKA (reference sequence). V was clipped by 0 bases and J by 8 bases, with 11 bases between them. The CDR3 extends over 13 amino acids. For the CDR3, the DNA is TGCAGTGCTAGAGATGCGGGGGAGTACACCATATATTTT. Translated: CSARDAGEYTIYF.

The chain uses TRBV18 and TRBJ2-7; D uncertain. V lost 3 bases to trimming and J lost 0 bases, with 3 bases between them. This CDR3 has 12 residues. Germline V gives CDR1 KGHSH, CDR2 LQKENI. CDR3 bases: TGTGCCAGCTCACCGAACTCCTACGAGCAGTACTTC. Its protein product is CASSPNSYEQYF.

The rearrangement uses TRBV15 and TRBJ2-3; maybe TRBD1 (6 bases). The germline V gene encodes CDR1 LNHNV and CDR2 YYDKDF (reference sequence). This CDR3 spans 14 amino acids. V lost 5 bases and J lost 7, with 16 bases in between. CDR3 nucleotides: TGTGCCACCAGCGTCCGGGACATGACCAATACGCAGTATTTT. Translating gives CATSVRDMTNTQYF.

This clonotype came up a few times. The V gene is TRBV29-1, the J gene TRBJ1-2; possibly TRBD1 for D (5 bases). Trimming removed 6 bases from V and 0 bases from J, with 11 bases in between. In germline, CDR1 is SQVTM, CDR2 ANQGSEA. This CDR3 has 13 amino acids. This CDR3 reads CSVGQHSNYGYTF. CDR3 bases: TGCAGCGTCGGACAACATTCTAACTATGGCTACACCTTC. The whole variable domain, remainder taken from reference TRBV29-1 and TRBJ1-2, is SAVISQKPSRDICQRGTSLTIQCQVDSQVTMMFWYRQQPGQSLTLIATANQGSEATYESGFVIDKFPISRPNLTFSTLTVSNMSPEDSSIYLCSVGQHSNYGYTFGSGTRLTVV.

V and J are TRBV24-1 and TRBJ2-5; the D gene is possibly TRBD1 (5 bases). The germline V and J ends were trimmed by 2 bases and 5 bases, with 8 bases remaining between them. This CDR3 is 13 amino acids long. Germline CDR1 is KGHDR and CDR2 is SFDVKD. The CDR3 loop reads CATSDYRSETQYF. The CDR3 nucleotides read TGTGCCACCAGTGATTACAGGAGCGAGACCCAGTACTTC.

This clonotype was recorded many times. The V and J genes are TRBV2 and TRBJ2-7; D not resolved. CDR3 length: 14 residues. V lost 6 bases, J lost 0 bases, and 12 bases lay in between. Germline loops: CDR1 SNHLY, CDR2 FYNNEI. The CDR3 region is CASRNSLSSYEQYV. Here the CDR3 DNA reads TGTGCCAGCAGGAACTCCCTGAGCTCCTACGAGCAGTACGTC.

In this sample, this clonotype turned up a few times. V gene TRBV4-1 combines with J gene TRBJ2-3; perhaps TRBD1 as D (5 bases). With 1 base removed from V and 3 bases from J, the gap between germline ends came to 11 bases. Germline V gene sequence: CDR1 MGHRA, CDR2 YSYEKL. The CDR3 sequence is 15 residues long. CDR3 in DNA: TGCGCCAGCAGCCAAGTAGACAGAGATACAGATACGCAGTATTTT. It is translated as CASSQVDRDTDTQYF.

A few counts support this clonotype. V usage is TRBV20-1 and J usage is TRBJ2-5; D remains unclear. The V and J ends lost 1 base and 7 bases respectively, with 10 bases between them. The CDR3 spans 12 residues. CDR1 and CDR2 (germline): DFQATT, SNEGSKA (reference sequence). The CDR3 DNA follows: TGCAGTGCTAGAGGGCCCCCCGGGACCCAGTACTTC. The encoded protein is CSARGPPGTQYF.

The rearrangement joins TRBV12-3 or TRBV12-4 to TRBJ2-2; maybe TRBD2 (6 bases). V dropped 6 bases and J dropped 5 bases, with 16 bases sitting between them. This CDR3 region has 15 residues. The CDR3 region is CASRRITGRTGELFF. CDR3 DNA sequence: TGTGCCAGCAGGAGGATTACCGGGAGAACCGGGGAGCTGTTTTTT.

This clonotype was counted only a few times. This chain connects TRBV5-1 to TRBJ2-3; possibly TRBD1 for D (5 bases). The germline gives CDR1 SGHRS, CDR2 YFSETQ. Trimming removed 4 bases at V and 3 bases at J, with 15 bases between. The CDR3 consists of 15 residues. CDR3 sequence (DNA): TGCGCCAGCAGCGGGGCCCTAACCGGGACAGATACGCAGTATTTT. Protein sequence: CASSGALTGTDTQYF.